This T cell receptor beta chain was captured in a study of patients and donors after allogeneic stem cell transplantation (dated by TCRdb to the early 2020s). A distance of 17 bases separates the germline ends of V and J, which lose 0 bases and 8 bases respectively. The CDR3 numbers 17 residues from cysteine through phenylalanine. Of the read, only the CDR3 DNA is kept; its 51 bases are in frame from base 1. Looking up the germline V gene (reference sequence) yields CDR1 LNHNV and CDR2 YYDKDF. This clonotype was counted only a few times. Its binding antigen is unknown. No quality values exist for individual bases; no much larger clone is one base distant. The library was built by means of RT-PCR. TCRdb records NextSeq 550 as the sequencer. TCRdb reprocessing: public reads trimmed at Q25 with fastp, clones called with MiXCR, in-frame beta chains kept. Each CDR3 protein appears once, grouped with its most common genes and DNA. This sample lists roughly 960,000 distinct CDR3 sequences; about a sixth were detected once. The ten largest clones represent 5% to 7.5% of the sample.

Sequenced: blood, either unsorted or a sorted T cell fraction (not recorded which). The clonotype was recovered from a human donor who was either an allogeneic HSCT recipient or a stem cell or donor lymphocyte infusion donor (not recorded which). It is not recorded whose cells these are; they may come from a transplant donor. The chain links TRBV15 with TRBJ1-6; a weak D assignment points to TRBD1 (6 bases agree). The bases are TGTGCCACCAGCAGAGATACCGGGACAATCACCTATTCACCCCTCCACTTT. This sequence encodes CATSRDTGTITYSPLHF.